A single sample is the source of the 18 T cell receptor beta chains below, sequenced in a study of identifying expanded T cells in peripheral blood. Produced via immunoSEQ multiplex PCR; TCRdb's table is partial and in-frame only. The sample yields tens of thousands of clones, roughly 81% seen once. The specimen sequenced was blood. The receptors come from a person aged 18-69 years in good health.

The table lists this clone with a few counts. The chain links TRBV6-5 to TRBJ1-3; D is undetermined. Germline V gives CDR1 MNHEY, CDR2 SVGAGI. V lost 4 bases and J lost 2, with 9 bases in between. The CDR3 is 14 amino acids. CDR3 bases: TGTGCCAGCAGTTCCGTTGGCCCTGGAAACACCATATATTTT. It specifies CASSSVGPGNTIYF.

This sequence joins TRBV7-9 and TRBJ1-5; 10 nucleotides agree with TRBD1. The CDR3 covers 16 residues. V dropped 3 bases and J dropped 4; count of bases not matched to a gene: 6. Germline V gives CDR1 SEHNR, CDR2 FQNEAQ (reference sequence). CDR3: CASSLSDRGRNQPQHF. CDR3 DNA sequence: TGTGCCAGCAGCTTGTCCGACAGGGGGCGAAATCAGCCCCAGCATTTT.

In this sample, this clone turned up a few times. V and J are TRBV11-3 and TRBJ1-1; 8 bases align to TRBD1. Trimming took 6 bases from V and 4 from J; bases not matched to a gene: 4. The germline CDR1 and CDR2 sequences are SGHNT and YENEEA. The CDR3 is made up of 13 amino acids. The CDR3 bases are TGTGCCAGCAGAACTACAGGGGGCACTGAAGCTTTCTTT. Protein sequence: CASRTTGGTEAFF. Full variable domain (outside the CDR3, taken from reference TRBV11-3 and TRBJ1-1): EAGVVQSPRYKIIEKKQPVAFWCNPISGHNTLYWYLQNLGQGPELLIRYENEEAVDDSQLPKDRFSAERLKGVDSTLKIQPAELGDSAVYLCASRTTGGTEAFFGQGTRLTVV.

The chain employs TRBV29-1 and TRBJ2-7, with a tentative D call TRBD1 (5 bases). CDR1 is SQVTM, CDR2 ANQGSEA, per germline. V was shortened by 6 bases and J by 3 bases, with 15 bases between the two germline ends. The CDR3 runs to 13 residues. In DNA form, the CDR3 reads TGCAGCGTCGCGACTGGGCAGGGCTACGAGCAGTACTTC. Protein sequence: CSVATGQGYEQYF.

CDR3: CASRLYNTEAFF. The CDR3 nucleotides read TGTGCCAGCAGGTTGTATAACACTGAAGCTTTCTTT. V is TRBV6-1 and J is TRBJ1-1, with D unclear. Deletions cut 6 bases from V and 2 bases from J, with 7 bases between. Germline CDR1 reads MNHNS; CDR2 reads SASEGT. The CDR3 extends over 12 amino acids.

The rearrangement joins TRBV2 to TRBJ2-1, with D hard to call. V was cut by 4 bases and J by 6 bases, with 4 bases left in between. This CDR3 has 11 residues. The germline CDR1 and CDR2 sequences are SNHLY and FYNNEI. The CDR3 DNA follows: TGTGCCAGCAGTGGTCTCAATGAGCAGTTCTTC. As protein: CASSGLNEQFF.

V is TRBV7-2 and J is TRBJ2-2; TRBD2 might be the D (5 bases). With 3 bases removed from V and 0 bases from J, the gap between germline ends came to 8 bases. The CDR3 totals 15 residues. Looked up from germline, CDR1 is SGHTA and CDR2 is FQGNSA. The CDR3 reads CASSLTGTNTGELFF. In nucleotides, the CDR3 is TGTGCCAGCAGCTTGACGGGGACGAACACCGGGGAGCTGTTTTTT.

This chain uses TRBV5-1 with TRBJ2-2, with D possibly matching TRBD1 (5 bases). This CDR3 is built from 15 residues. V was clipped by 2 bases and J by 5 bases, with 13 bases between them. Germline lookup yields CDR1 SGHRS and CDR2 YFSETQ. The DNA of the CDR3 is TGCGCCAGCAGCTTTGAGACAGTTAAGACCGGGGAGCTGTTTTTT. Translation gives CASSFETVKTGELFF.

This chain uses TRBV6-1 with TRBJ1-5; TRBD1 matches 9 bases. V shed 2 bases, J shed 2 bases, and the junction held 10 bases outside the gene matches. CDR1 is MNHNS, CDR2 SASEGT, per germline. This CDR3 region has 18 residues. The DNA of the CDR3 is TGTGCCAGCAGTGAAAGGGGACAGGGATTGAGAGGCAATCAGCCCCAGCATTTT. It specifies CASSERGQGLRGNQPQHF.

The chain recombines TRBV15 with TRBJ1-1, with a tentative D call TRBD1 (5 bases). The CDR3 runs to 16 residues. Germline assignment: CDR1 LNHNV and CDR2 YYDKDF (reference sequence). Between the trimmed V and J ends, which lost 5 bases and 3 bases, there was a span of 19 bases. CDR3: CATSRQRYGGDTEAFF. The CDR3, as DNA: TGTGCCACCAGCCGGCAGAGGTACGGGGGTGACACTGAAGCTTTCTTT. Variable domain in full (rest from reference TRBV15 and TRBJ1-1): DAMVIQNPRYQVTQFGKPVTLSCSQTLNHNVMYWYQQKSSQAPKLLFHYYDKDFNNEADTPDNFQSRRPNTSFCFLDIRSPGLGDTAMYLCATSRQRYGGDTEAFFGQGTRLTVV.

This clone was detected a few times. The CDR3 DNA reads as TGTGCCAGCTCGTCACAATCGAACACTGAAGCTTTCTTT. Amino acid sequence: CASSSQSNTEAFF. The rearrangement links TRBV27 to TRBJ1-1; D is unresolved. Germline lookup yields CDR1 MNHEY and CDR2 SMNVEV (reference sequence). The CDR3 extends over 13 amino acids. Trimming took 8 bases from V and 1 from J, leaving 11 bases between them.

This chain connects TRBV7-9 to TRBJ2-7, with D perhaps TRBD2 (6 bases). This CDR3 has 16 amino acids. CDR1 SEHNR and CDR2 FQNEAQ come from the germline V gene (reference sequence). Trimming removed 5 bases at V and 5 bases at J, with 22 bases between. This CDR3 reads CASSKEGLGRRNEQYF. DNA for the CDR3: TGTGCCAGCAGCAAAGAGGGACTGGGCAGGCGGAACGAGCAGTACTTC. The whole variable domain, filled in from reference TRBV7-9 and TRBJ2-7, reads DTGVSQNPRHKITKRGQNVTFRCDPISEHNRLYWYRQTLGQGPEFLTYFQNEAQLEKSRLLSDRFSAERPKGSFSTLEIQRTEQGDSAMYLCASSKEGLGRRNEQYFGPGTRLTVT.

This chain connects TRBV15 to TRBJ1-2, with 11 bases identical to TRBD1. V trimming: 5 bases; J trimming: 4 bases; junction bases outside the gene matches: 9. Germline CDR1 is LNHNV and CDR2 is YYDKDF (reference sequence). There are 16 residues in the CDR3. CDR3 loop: CATSGTGGDLSYGYTF. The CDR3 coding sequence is TGTGCCACCAGCGGGACAGGGGGTGACTTGAGCTATGGCTACACCTTC.

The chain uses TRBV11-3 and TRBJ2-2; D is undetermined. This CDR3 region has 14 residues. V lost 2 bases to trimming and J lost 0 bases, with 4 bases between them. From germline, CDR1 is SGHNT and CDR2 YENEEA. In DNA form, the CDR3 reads TGTGCCAGCAGCTTATCTCCGAACACCGGGGAGCTGTTTTTT. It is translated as CASSLSPNTGELFF.

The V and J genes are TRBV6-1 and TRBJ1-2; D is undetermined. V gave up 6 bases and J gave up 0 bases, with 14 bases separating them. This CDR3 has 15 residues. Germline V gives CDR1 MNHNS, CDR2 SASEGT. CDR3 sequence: CASRNSQKANYGYTF. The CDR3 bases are TGTGCCAGCAGAAACAGCCAAAAAGCTAACTATGGCTACACCTTC.

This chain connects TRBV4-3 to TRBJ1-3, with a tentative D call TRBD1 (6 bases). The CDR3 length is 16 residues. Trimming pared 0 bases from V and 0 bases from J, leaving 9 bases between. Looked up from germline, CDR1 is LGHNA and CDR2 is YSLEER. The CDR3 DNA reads TGCGCCAGCAGCCAAGACGGGGGACACTCTGGAAACACCATATATTTT. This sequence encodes CASSQDGGHSGNTIYF.

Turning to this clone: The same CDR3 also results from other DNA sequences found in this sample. CDR3 nucleotides: TGCAGTGCTAGCGAAGGCTATGGCTACACCTTC. Translation gives CSASEGYGYTF. This chain joins TRBV20-1 and TRBJ1-2; D call uncertain. Deletions cut 3 bases from V and 4 bases from J, with 6 bases between. In germline, CDR1 is DFQATT, CDR2 SNEGSKA (reference sequence). The CDR3 is 11 amino acids.

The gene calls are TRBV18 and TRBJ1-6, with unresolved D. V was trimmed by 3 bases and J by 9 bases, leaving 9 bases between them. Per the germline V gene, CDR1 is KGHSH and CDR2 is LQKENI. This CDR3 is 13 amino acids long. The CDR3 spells CASSPSEGSPLHF. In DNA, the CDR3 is TGTGCCAGCTCACCTTCGGAGGGTTCACCCCTCCACTTT.